A selection of T cell receptor beta chains follows, all from one sample in a study of blood T cell repertoires in COVID-19. Repertoires were generated with immunoSEQ multiplex PCR, while TCRdb's copy carries only in-frame clones and drops some. Of 250,000 to 350,000 clones detected, 75% to 90% appear once; the ten largest clones hold approximately 2.4%. Sequenced material: peripheral blood. These receptors all stem from a man younger than 35 with active or convalescent COVID-19. CDR3s include the opening cysteine and the closing phenylalanine or tryptophan. Each record gives: J gene, D gene, clone size, V gene, CDR3 DNA, CDR3 protein. The D gene is left open where the match is weak. A clone size is listed for some rows: how often the clone was seen (once, few, many), or a class if it is expanded.

J: TRBJ2-1; D: TRBD1; size: few; V: TRBV2; DNA: TGTGCCAGCAGTGATCTGGGACAGGGCTACAATGAGCAGTTCTTC; CDR3: CASSDLGQGYNEQFF
J: TRBJ2-7; D: TRBD1; size: NA; V: TRBV7-6; DNA: TGTGCCAGCAGCTTAGCGGGACAGGGGGCTTACGAGCAGTACTTC; CDR3: CASSLAGQGAYEQYF
J: TRBJ1-5; D: NA; size: NA; V: TRBV3-1/TRBV3-2; DNA: TGTGCCAGCAGCCAAGGGGGGGTCAGGCGATCGGATCAGCCCCAGCATTTT; CDR3: CASSQGGVRRSDQPQHF
J: TRBJ2-1; D: TRBD2; size: NA; V: TRBV2; DNA: TGTGCCACCCCTAGCGGCTCCTCCTACAATGAGCAGTTCTTC; CDR3: CATPSGSSYNEQFF
J: TRBJ1-5; D: TRBD1; size: NA; V: TRBV7-2; DNA: TGTGCCAGCAGATCAACAGGGGTCCAACCCAATCAGCCCCAGCATTTT; CDR3: CASRSTGVQPNQPQHF
J: TRBJ2-1; D: NA; size: NA; V: TRBV9; DNA: TGTGCCAGCAGCGTAGCCTTCTACAATGAGCAGTTCTTC; CDR3: CASSVAFYNEQFF
J: TRBJ1-2; D: NA; size: once; V: TRBV4-1; DNA: TGCGCCAGCAGCCAAGGTGCCGGGGGTCCCTATGGCTACACCTTC; CDR3: CASSQGAGGPYGYTF
J: TRBJ1-2; D: TRBD1; size: NA; V: TRBV11-2; DNA: TGTGCCAGCAGTACAGGGGTCGGGGCCGGCTACACCTTC; CDR3: CASSTGVGAGYTF
J: TRBJ1-4; D: NA; size: NA; V: TRBV5-6; DNA: TGTGCCAGCAGCTTGGCCTTTGTCAGAAGTTCAACTAATGAAAAACTGTTTTTT; CDR3: CASSLAFVRSSTNEKLFF
J: TRBJ2-5; D: TRBD2; size: NA; V: TRBV3-1/TRBV3-2; DNA: TGTGCCAGCAGCCATTTAGGGCAGGGACTAGCGGGAGGGAAGACCCAGTACTTC; CDR3: CASSHLGQGLAGGKTQYF
J: TRBJ2-1; D: NA; size: NA; V: TRBV7-3; DNA: TGTGCCAGCAGCCCCGGAGTTTACAATGAGCAGTTCTTC; CDR3: CASSPGVYNEQFF
J: TRBJ1-1; D: NA; size: NA; V: TRBV5-1; DNA: TGCGCCAGCAGCTTGGGCGGGACCCTGAACACTGAAGCTTTCTTT; CDR3: CASSLGGTLNTEAFF
J: TRBJ2-7; D: NA; size: NA; V: TRBV7-2; DNA: TGTGCCAGCAGCTTAGTCCAGGGATCCTACGAGCAGTACTTC; CDR3: CASSLVQGSYEQYF
J: TRBJ1-6; D: NA; size: NA; V: TRBV14; DNA: TGTGCCAGCAGCCAAGATGCCAGGGTACGGTCACCCCTCCACTTT; CDR3: CASSQDARVRSPLHF
J: TRBJ1-2; D: NA; size: NA; V: TRBV9; DNA: TGTGCCAGCAGCGCGAGTGGGGCCTACACCTTC; CDR3: CASSASGAYTF
J: TRBJ2-3; D: TRBD2; size: NA; V: TRBV9; DNA: TGTGCCAGCAGCCAAACACCGGGGGGTCTAGATACGCAGTATTTT; CDR3: CASSQTPGGLDTQYF
J: TRBJ2-1; D: TRBD2; size: NA; V: TRBV6-5; DNA: TGTGCCAGCTGTCTAGCGGGAGGGCGCAATGAGCAGTTCTTC; CDR3: CASCLAGGRNEQFF
J: TRBJ2-2; D: NA; size: NA; V: TRBV6-5; DNA: TGTGCCAGCATTACAGCTCCGAACACCGGGGAGCTGTTTTTT; CDR3: CASITAPNTGELFF
J: TRBJ1-1; D: TRBD1; size: NA; V: TRBV27; DNA: TGTGCCAGCCGGAGGGGGCTTAACACTGAAGCTTTCTTT; CDR3: CASRRGLNTEAFF
J: TRBJ2-7; D: TRBD1; size: NA; V: TRBV2; DNA: TGTGCCAGCGGCCGGACAGGGGGCGACGAGCAGTACTTC; CDR3: CASGRTGGDEQYF
J: TRBJ1-2; D: NA; size: NA; V: TRBV5-6; DNA: TGTGCCAGCAGCTTCCCCAGGGTCTCTAACTATGGCTACACCTTC; CDR3: CASSFPRVSNYGYTF
J: TRBJ2-1; D: NA; size: once; V: TRBV7-9; DNA: TGTGCCAGCAGCGGAGCTCCAGACCCCAATGAGCAGTTCTTC; CDR3: CASSGAPDPNEQFF
J: TRBJ1-1; D: NA; size: NA; V: TRBV21-1; DNA: TGTGCCAGCAGCAAAGACCGCGGGAACACTGAAGCTTTCTTT; CDR3: CASSKDRGNTEAFF
J: TRBJ1-1; D: NA; size: NA; V: TRBV7-9; DNA: TGTGCCAGCAGCCGCGGTGGGAACACTGAAGCTTTCTTT; CDR3: CASSRGGNTEAFF
J: TRBJ2-7; D: NA; size: NA; V: TRBV3-1/TRBV3-2; DNA: TGTGCCAGCAGCCTGGGACTCCCCCCAATAGGCGAGCAGTACTTC; CDR3: CASSLGLPPIGEQYF
J: TRBJ1-4; D: NA; size: NA; V: TRBV19; DNA: TGTGCCAGTAGTACCTTCCGGACAGTCTTTGAAAAACTGTTTTTT; CDR3: CASSTFRTVFEKLFF
J: TRBJ2-7; D: NA; size: once; V: TRBV4-1; DNA: TGCGCCAGCAGCCAAGTACAGGGCCTCTCCTACGAGCAGTACTTC; CDR3: CASSQVQGLSYEQYF
J: TRBJ2-3; D: NA; size: NA; V: TRBV28; DNA: TGTGCCAGCAGTACGGGACTGAAAAAGGATACGCAGTATTTT; CDR3: CASSTGLKKDTQYF
J: TRBJ2-7; D: TRBD1; size: NA; V: TRBV6-1; DNA: TGTGCCAGCAGTGAATCTAGGACAGGCTCCTACGAGCAGTACTTC; CDR3: CASSESRTGSYEQYF
J: TRBJ2-1; D: NA; size: NA; V: TRBV27; DNA: TGTGCCAGCAGTTTCTTGGGGGAGGCCGGCAATGAGCAGTTCTTC; CDR3: CASSFLGEAGNEQFF
J: TRBJ1-4; D: TRBD1; size: NA; V: TRBV3-1/TRBV3-2; DNA: TGTGCCAGCAGCTGGGGAATGGGACAGAGGGATGAAAAACTGTTTTTT; CDR3: CASSWGMGQRDEKLFF
J: TRBJ2-5; D: TRBD1; size: NA; V: TRBV29-1; DNA: TGCAGCGTTGGACAGGGGGTGCTCGATAAAGAGACCCAGTACTTC; CDR3: CSVGQGVLDKETQYF
J: TRBJ2-1; D: NA; size: once; V: TRBV18; DNA: TGTGCCAGCTCACCATCACGGGACTCCTACGTAAAGAATGAGCAGTTCTTC; CDR3: CASSPSRDSYVKNEQFF
J: TRBJ2-4; D: TRBD1; size: NA; V: TRBV15; DNA: TGTGCCACCAGCAGAGAGCAAGGGGGCCACTTAGCCAAAAACATTCAGTACTTC; CDR3: CATSREQGGHLAKNIQYF
J: TRBJ2-7; D: TRBD1; size: NA; V: TRBV7-9; DNA: TGTGCCAGCAGCTTAGGACAGGGGGCCTACGAGCAGTACTTC; CDR3: CASSLGQGAYEQYF
J: TRBJ2-2; D: NA; size: NA; V: TRBV12-3/TRBV12-4; DNA: TGTGCCAGCAGTTTTGAGCGCGCCGGGGAGCTGTTTTTT; CDR3: CASSFERAGELFF
J: TRBJ1-5; D: NA; size: NA; V: TRBV12-5; DNA: TGTGCTAGTGGTACTGACAGGTATAGCAATCAGCCCCAGCATTTT; CDR3: CASGTDRYSNQPQHF
J: TRBJ2-5; D: NA; size: NA; V: TRBV28; DNA: TGTGCCAGCAGCCAACAGACAGGTTGGGGATTGACCCAGTACTTC; CDR3: CASSQQTGWGLTQYF
J: TRBJ1-1; D: TRBD1; size: NA; V: TRBV5-6; DNA: TGTGCCAGCAGCTCAGACAGGGTGAACACTGAAGCTTTCTTT; CDR3: CASSSDRVNTEAFF
J: TRBJ1-5; D: NA; size: NA; V: TRBV19; DNA: TGTGCCAGTAGTCATCAACGAGACAATCAGCCCCAGCATTTT; CDR3: CASSHQRDNQPQHF
J: TRBJ2-5; D: NA; size: NA; V: TRBV3-1/TRBV3-2; DNA: TGTGCCACCCACAAGGAGACCCAGTACTTC; CDR3: CATHKETQYF
J: TRBJ2-5; D: TRBD2; size: NA; V: TRBV5-4; DNA: TGTGCCAGCAGCCAGACTAGCGGACAAGAGACCCAGTACTTC; CDR3: CASSQTSGQETQYF
J: TRBJ1-1; D: NA; size: NA; V: TRBV3-1/TRBV3-2; DNA: TGTGCCAGCAGCCAGGCTCAGGGGACTGAAGCTTTCTTT; CDR3: CASSQAQGTEAFF
J: TRBJ2-5; D: NA; size: NA; V: TRBV4-1; DNA: TGCGCCAGCAGCCAAGACAAAGAGACCCAGTACTTC; CDR3: CASSQDKETQYF
J: TRBJ2-7; D: TRBD1; size: few; V: TRBV28; DNA: TGTGCCAGCAGTTTTGGACAGGGGGCCAGCGAGCAGTACTTC; CDR3: CASSFGQGASEQYF
J: TRBJ2-2; D: TRBD2; size: NA; V: TRBV4-1; DNA: TGCGCCAGCAGCCGAACGGGACTAGCGGGGGCCCTAAGAAATACGAACACCGGGGAGCTGTTTTTT; CDR3: CASSRTGLAGALRNTNTGELFF
J: TRBJ1-6; D: TRBD1; size: NA; V: TRBV6-6; DNA: TGTGCCAGCACTGGGGACAGGTATAATTCACCCCTCCACTTT; CDR3: CASTGDRYNSPLHF
J: TRBJ2-3; D: TRBD2; size: NA; V: TRBV9; DNA: TGTGCCAGCAGCGAAGCGGGAGGGCCATGGGTGGCGCAGTATTTT; CDR3: CASSEAGGPWVAQYF
J: TRBJ1-2; D: NA; size: NA; V: TRBV7-2; DNA: TGTGCCAGCAGCTTACGCAGGGCTATAAACTATGGCTACACCTTC; CDR3: CASSLRRAINYGYTF
J: TRBJ2-7; D: NA; size: once; V: TRBV28; DNA: TGTGCCAGCAGTGAGACCAGGGGTAGGAACGAGCAGTACTTC; CDR3: CASSETRGRNEQYF
J: TRBJ2-5; D: TRBD2; size: NA; V: TRBV5-1; DNA: TGCGCCAGCAGCTCGCCAACTAGCGGGGGCGAGTACCAAGAGACCCAGTACTTC; CDR3: CASSSPTSGGEYQETQYF
J: TRBJ2-1; D: TRBD1; size: NA; V: TRBV24-1; DNA: TGTGCCACCAGTGATAGGGACAGCGTGGGGCGGTTCTTC; CDR3: CATSDRDSVGRFF
J: TRBJ1-2; D: NA; size: NA; V: TRBV7-2; DNA: TGTGCCAGCAGCCCATATAGCGGTGGCTACACCTTC; CDR3: CASSPYSGGYTF